These 18 T cell receptor beta chains were all obtained from the same sample, sequenced in a study of OX40 agonist ivuxolimab in advanced cancers. Here immunoSEQ multiplex PCR was the method, and the copy in TCRdb shows in-frame clones only, minus some. In the table there are approximately 82,000 clones, roughly 92% of which are singletons. Sample: CD4+ or CD8+ T cells sorted from blood, taken in a trial of the OX40 agonist ivuxolimab. Receptors originate from an adult with an advanced solid tumor such as melanoma, head and neck, liver or kidney cancer.

The chain combines TRBV7-9 with TRBJ2-5; 8 nucleotides line up with TRBD2. The CDR3 length is 14 residues. In germline, CDR1 is SEHNR, CDR2 FQNEAQ (reference sequence). Unmatched junction bases numbered 8, after V lost 6 bases and J lost 5 bases. CDR3 amino acids: CASRPNSGVETQYF. The CDR3 DNA follows: TGTGCCAGCAGACCAAATAGCGGGGTCGAGACCCAGTACTTC.

J is TRBJ1-5 and V is TRBV11-2; D remains unclear. The CDR3 extends over 13 amino acids. From germline, CDR1 is SGHAT and CDR2 FQNNGV. Trimming took 3 bases from V and 5 from J, leaving 8 bases between them. CDR3 DNA: TGTGCCAGCAGCTTGGATTCTTATCAGCCCCAGCATTTT. This codes for CASSLDSYQPQHF.

The V and J genes are TRBV6-5 and TRBJ2-7; D gene ambiguous. V lost 4 bases and J 7 bases, leaving 8 bases between the germline ends. CDR3 length: 11 amino acids. Germline lookup yields CDR1 MNHEY and CDR2 SVGAGI. This chain's CDR3 is CASSSRREQYF. The DNA for the CDR3 is TGTGCCAGCAGTTCCAGGCGAGAGCAGTACTTC.

This chain connects TRBV6-6 to TRBJ2-7, with D maybe TRBD1 (5 bases). Germline loops: CDR1 MNHNY, CDR2 SVGAGI (reference sequence). The CDR3 spans 13 residues. V lost 6 bases, J lost 0 bases, and 9 bases lay in between. CDR3 residues: CASRYRPSYEQYF. CDR3 coding DNA: TGTGCCAGCAGGTACAGGCCCTCCTACGAGCAGTACTTC.

This clone showed up just a few times. This chain connects TRBV9 to TRBJ1-5; 7 nucleotides match TRBD1. The V and J ends lost 3 bases and 6 bases, in that order; junction bases with no gene match: 9. The CDR3 spans 15 residues. CDR1 and CDR2 (germline): SGDLS, YYNGEE. This CDR3 is CASSAGGGIGQPQHF. The CDR3 DNA reads TGTGCCAGCAGCGCAGGGGGAGGTATTGGTCAGCCCCAGCATTTT.

The rearrangement joins TRBV28 to TRBJ1-4, with D hard to call. There are 13 residues in the CDR3. Trimming removed 2 bases from V and 8 bases from J, with 9 bases in between. Germline V CDR1 and CDR2: MDHEN, SYDVKM. The DNA for the CDR3 is TGTGCCAGCAGTTTAGTAGGCCCAGAAAAACTGTTTTTT. It is translated as CASSLVGPEKLFF.

This clone is categorized as medium-sized. The chain combines TRBV5-1 with TRBJ2-3, with TRBD1 identical over 10 bases. There are 18 residues in the CDR3. Germline V CDR1 and CDR2: SGHRS, YFSETQ. V was pared by 0 bases and J by 1 base, with 8 bases of the junction left unmatched. The CDR3 coding sequence is TGCGCCAGCAGCTTGGGGGACAGGGGTCCCTTTGGCACAGATACGCAGTATTTT. Protein: CASSLGDRGPFGTDTQYF.

The genes are TRBV6-5 and TRBJ2-2; the match to TRBD1 covers 10 bases. J gave up 3 bases and V 6 bases, and 4 bases lay outside the gene matches. Looked up from germline, CDR1 is MNHEY and CDR2 is SVGAGI. CDR3 length: 15 amino acids. This CDR3 is CASRRQGADTGELFF. CDR3 coding DNA: TGTGCCAGCAGGAGACAGGGGGCAGACACCGGGGAGCTGTTTTTT.

This clone showed up just once. The chain has TRBV10-3 and TRBJ2-2; the match to TRBD2 covers 8 bases. Germline-derived CDR1 and CDR2 are ENHRY and SYGVKD. This CDR3 is 15 amino acids long. The V and J ends lost 10 bases and 1 base, in that order; junction bases with no gene match: 8. The CDR3: CATTSGGGNTGELFF. The CDR3 DNA is TGTGCCACCACTAGCGGAGGGGGGAACACCGGGGAGCTGTTTTTT.

This clone was observed a single time. V gene TRBV13 combines with J gene TRBJ1-3, with D uncertain. Trimming stripped 11 bases from V and 0 bases from J, with 11 bases between. This CDR3 spans 13 amino acids. The germline CDR1 and CDR2 sequences are PRHDT and FYEKMQ (reference sequence). The CDR3 bases are TGTGCCGCACAAGCCTTCTCTGGAAACACCATATATTTT. It is translated as CAAQAFSGNTIYF.

The V call is TRBV5-1, the J call TRBJ1-6; 7 nucleotides line up with TRBD1. The CDR3 spans 17 residues. Unmatched junction bases numbered 10, after V lost 4 bases and J lost 3 bases. Germline assignment: CDR1 SGHRS and CDR2 YFSETQ. The CDR3 DNA reads as TGCGCCAGCAGCAGAACCGTTCGGACAGGCTATAATTCACCCCTCCACTTT. Its protein product is CASSRTVRTGYNSPLHF.

This chain joins TRBV6-1 and TRBJ2-1, with a weak D call TRBD2 (5 bases). The V gene lost 0 bases and the J gene lost 8 bases, with 11 bases spanning the gap. The CDR3 contains 14 residues. Germline V CDR1 and CDR2: MNHNS, SASEGT. CDR3 in amino acids: CASSEAPGLDEQFF. In nucleotides, the CDR3 is TGTGCCAGCAGTGAAGCTCCGGGGTTGGATGAGCAGTTCTTC.

V and J are TRBV2 and TRBJ2-5, with 10 bases aligning to TRBD2. The germline V gene has CDR1 SNHLY and CDR2 FYNNEI. The ends lost 4 bases at V and 7 bases at J; junction bases unmatched: 9. The CDR3 loop spans 15 amino acids. This CDR3 is CASSVTSGVRGTQYF. As DNA, the CDR3 is TGTGCCAGCAGTGTAACTAGCGGGGTCCGGGGGACCCAGTACTTC.

As to this clone: Distinct nucleotide sequences in the sample also encode this CDR3. The chain links TRBV6-1 to TRBJ2-3; unclear D gene. The V end lost 5 bases, the J end lost 4 bases, and 13 bases lay between the germline ends. Germline V lookup: CDR1 MNHNS, CDR2 SASEGT. CDR3 length: 14 residues. DNA of the CDR3: TGTGCCAGCAGTAATCCGGGCCCCCCAGATACGCAGTATTTT. Protein sequence: CASSNPGPPDTQYF.

This chain uses TRBV4-1 with TRBJ1-4; a possible D gene is TRBD1 (5 bases). From germline, CDR1 is MGHRA and CDR2 YSYEKL. This CDR3 spans 17 amino acids. The V gene lost 3 bases and the J gene lost 5 bases, with 19 bases spanning the gap. The CDR3 DNA follows: TGCGCCAGCAGCCATATCCCCTCGGGGGTGGTGAATGAAAAACTGTTTTTT. The encoded protein is CASSHIPSGVVNEKLFF.

DNA of the CDR3: TGCAGCGTTGTTAGTGGAGCAGGGGGAGCCTACGAGCAGTACTTC. Its translation: CSVVSGAGGAYEQYF. This sequence joins TRBV29-1 and TRBJ2-7; TRBD1 matches 7 bases. Per the germline V gene, CDR1 is SQVTM and CDR2 is ANQGSEA. CDR3 length equals 15 residues. V trimming: 4 bases; J trimming: 2 bases; junction bases outside the gene matches: 11.

This chain links TRBV5-1 with TRBJ1-1; TRBD1 matches at 9 bases. The CDR3 loop spans 17 amino acids. CDR1 and CDR2 (germline): SGHRS, YFSETQ. V trimming: 0 bases; J trimming: 7 bases; junction bases outside the gene matches: 13. This CDR3 reads CASSLVVTDRGKNEAFF. CDR3 nucleotide sequence: TGCGCCAGCAGCTTGGTAGTGACGGACAGGGGTAAGAATGAAGCTTTCTTT. Full variable domain (rest looked up from reference TRBV5-1 and TRBJ1-1): KAGVTQTPRYLIKTRGQQVTLSCSPISGHRSVSWYQQTPGQGLQFLFEYFSETQRNKGNFPGRFSGRQFSNSRSEMNVSTLELGDSALYLCASSLVVTDRGKNEAFFGQGTRLTVV.

This chain uses TRBV6-5 with TRBJ2-7; tentatively, D is TRBD1 (5 bases). V lost 6 bases, J lost 0 bases, and 15 bases lay in between. The CDR3 covers 15 residues. Looked up from germline, CDR1 is MNHEY and CDR2 is SVGAGI. CDR3 region: CASRDPQGGSYEQYF. The CDR3 DNA reads as TGTGCCAGCAGAGATCCTCAGGGCGGCTCCTACGAGCAGTACTTC.